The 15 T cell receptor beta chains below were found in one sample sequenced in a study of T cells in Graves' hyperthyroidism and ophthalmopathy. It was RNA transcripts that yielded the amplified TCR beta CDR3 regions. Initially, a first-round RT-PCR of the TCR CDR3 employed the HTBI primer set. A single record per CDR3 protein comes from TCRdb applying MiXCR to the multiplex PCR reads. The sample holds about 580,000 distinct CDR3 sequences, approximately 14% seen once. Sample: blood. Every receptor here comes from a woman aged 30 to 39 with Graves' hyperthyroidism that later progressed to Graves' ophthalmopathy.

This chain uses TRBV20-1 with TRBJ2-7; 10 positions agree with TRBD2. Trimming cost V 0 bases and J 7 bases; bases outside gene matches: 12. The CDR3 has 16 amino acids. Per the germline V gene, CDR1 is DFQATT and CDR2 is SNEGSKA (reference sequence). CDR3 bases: TGCAGTGCTAGAGAGCGGAAAGCGGGAGGGCCAGATGAGCAGTACTTC. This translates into CSARERKAGGPDEQYF.

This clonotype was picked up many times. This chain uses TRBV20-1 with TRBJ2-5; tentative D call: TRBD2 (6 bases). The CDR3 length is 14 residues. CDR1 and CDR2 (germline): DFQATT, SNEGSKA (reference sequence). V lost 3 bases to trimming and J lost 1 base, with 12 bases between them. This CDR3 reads CSASHGSGQETQYF. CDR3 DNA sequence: TGCAGTGCTAGCCATGGTAGCGGCCAAGAGACCCAGTACTTC.

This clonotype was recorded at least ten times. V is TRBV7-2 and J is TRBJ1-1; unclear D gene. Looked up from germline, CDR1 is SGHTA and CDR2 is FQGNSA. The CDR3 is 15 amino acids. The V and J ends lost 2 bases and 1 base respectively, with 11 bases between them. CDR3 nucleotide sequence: TGTGCCAGCAGCTTAAACTTGGGCACGAACACTGAAGCTTTCTTT. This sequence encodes CASSLNLGTNTEAFF.

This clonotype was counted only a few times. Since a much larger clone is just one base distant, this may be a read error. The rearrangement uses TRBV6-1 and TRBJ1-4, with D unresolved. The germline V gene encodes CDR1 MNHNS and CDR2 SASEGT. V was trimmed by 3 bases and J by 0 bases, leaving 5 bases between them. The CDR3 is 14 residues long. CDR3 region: CASSDGTTNEKLFF. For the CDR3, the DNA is TGTGCCAGCAGTGACGGCACAACTAATGAAAAACTGTTTTTT.

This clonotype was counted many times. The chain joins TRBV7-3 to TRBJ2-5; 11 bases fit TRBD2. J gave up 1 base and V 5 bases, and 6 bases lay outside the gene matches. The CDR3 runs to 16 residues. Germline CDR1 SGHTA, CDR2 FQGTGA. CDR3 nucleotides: TGTGCCAGCAGCGAGACTAGCGGGAACCCCCAAGAGACCCAGTACTTC. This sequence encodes CASSETSGNPQETQYF. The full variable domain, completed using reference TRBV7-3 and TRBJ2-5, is GAGVSQTPSNKVTEKGKYVELRCDPISGHTALYWYRQSLGQGPEFLIYFQGTGAADDSGLPNDRFFAVRPEGSVSTLKIQRTERGDSAVYLCASSETSGNPQETQYFGPGTRLLVL.

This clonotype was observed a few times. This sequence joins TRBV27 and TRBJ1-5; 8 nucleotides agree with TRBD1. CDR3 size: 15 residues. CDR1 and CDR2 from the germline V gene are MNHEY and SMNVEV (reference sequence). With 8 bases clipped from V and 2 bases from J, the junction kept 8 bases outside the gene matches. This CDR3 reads CASCSGGAGNQPQHF. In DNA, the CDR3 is TGTGCCAGCTGTTCAGGGGGCGCAGGCAATCAGCCCCAGCATTTT.

CDR3 sequence reads: CASSYDGPEYGYTF. The CDR3 DNA reads TGTGCCAGCAGTTATGACGGTCCGGAGTATGGCTACACCTTC. The chain recombines TRBV6-5 with TRBJ1-2; D is ambiguous. Germline V gene lookup returns CDR1 MNHEY and CDR2 SVGAGI. This CDR3 comprises 14 residues. Trimming took off 3 bases at V and 5 bases at J, with 13 bases between the two ends.

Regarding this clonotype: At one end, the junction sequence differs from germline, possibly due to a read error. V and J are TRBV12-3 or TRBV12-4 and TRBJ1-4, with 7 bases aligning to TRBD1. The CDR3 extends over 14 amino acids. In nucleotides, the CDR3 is TGTTCCAGCAGCCGGGACAGCACTAATGAAAAACTGTTTTTT. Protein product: CSSSRDSTNEKLFF.

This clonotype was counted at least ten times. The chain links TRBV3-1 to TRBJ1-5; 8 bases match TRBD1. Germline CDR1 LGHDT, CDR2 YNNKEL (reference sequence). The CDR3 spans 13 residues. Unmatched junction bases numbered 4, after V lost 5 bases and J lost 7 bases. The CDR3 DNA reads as TGTGCCAGCAGCAAGGACAGGGACCAGCCCCAGCATTTT. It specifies CASSKDRDQPQHF.

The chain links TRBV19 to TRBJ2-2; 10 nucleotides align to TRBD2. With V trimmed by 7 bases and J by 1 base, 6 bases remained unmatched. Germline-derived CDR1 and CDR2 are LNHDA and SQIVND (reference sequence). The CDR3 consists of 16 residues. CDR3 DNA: TGTGCCAGTAAGAGGACTAGCGGAGAGAACACCGGGGAGCTGTTTTTT. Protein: CASKRTSGENTGELFF.

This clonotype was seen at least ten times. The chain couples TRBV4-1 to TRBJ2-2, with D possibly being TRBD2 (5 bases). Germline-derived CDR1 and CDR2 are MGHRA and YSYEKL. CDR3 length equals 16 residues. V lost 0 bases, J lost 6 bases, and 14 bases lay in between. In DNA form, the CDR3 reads TGCGCCAGCAGCCAAGAATTCGGGGTTCGAGCCGGGGAGCTGTTTTTT. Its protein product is CASSQEFGVRAGELFF.

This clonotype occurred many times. Written as DNA, the CDR3 is TGTGCCAGCACCACAGGGTCCTACTTCGAGCAGTACTTC. Translating gives CASTTGSYFEQYF. This chain links TRBV6-1 with TRBJ2-7; possibly TRBD1 for D (6 bases). The V end was cut by 7 bases, the J end by 6 bases, with 16 bases between. The CDR3 contains 13 residues. CDR1 and CDR2 (germline): MNHNS, SASEGT.

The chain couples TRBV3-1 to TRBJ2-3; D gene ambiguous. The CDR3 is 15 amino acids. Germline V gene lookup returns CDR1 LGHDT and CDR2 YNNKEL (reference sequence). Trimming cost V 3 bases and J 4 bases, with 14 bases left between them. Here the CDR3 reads CASSQNLPGPDTQYF. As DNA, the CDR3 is TGTGCCAGCAGCCAGAACTTACCCGGGCCAGATACGCAGTATTTT.

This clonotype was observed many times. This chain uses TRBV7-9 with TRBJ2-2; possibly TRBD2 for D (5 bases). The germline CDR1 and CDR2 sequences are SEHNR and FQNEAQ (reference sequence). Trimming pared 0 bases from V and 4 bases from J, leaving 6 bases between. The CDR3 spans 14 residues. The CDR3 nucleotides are TGTGCCAGCAGCTTAGCGGGAGCCACCGGGGAGCTGTTTTTT. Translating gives CASSLAGATGELFF. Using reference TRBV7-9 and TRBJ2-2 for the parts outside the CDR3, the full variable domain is DTGVSQNPRHKITKRGQNVTFRCDPISEHNRLYWYRQTLGQGPEFLTYFQNEAQLEKSRLLSDRFSAERPKGSFSTLEIQRTEQGDSAMYLCASSLAGATGELFFGEGSRLTVL.

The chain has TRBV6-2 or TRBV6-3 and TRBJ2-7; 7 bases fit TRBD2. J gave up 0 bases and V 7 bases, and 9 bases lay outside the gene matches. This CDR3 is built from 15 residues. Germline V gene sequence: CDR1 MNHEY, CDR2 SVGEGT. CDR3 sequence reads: CASTPTSRSSYEQYF. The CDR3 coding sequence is TGTGCCAGCACACCGACTAGCCGTAGCTCCTACGAGCAGTACTTC.